These 9 T cell receptor beta chains originate from one sample sequenced in a study of blood T cell repertoires in COVID-19. Only in-frame clones appear in the TCRdb table, and some are missing; sequencing was by immunoSEQ multiplex PCR. The data contain about 81,000 clones, about nine tenths of them seen just once; the ten biggest clones take up 1.9%. Sequenced material: peripheral blood. The origin of the receptors is a woman aged 45-65 years in a cohort sampled during active COVID-19.

The chain uses TRBV18 and TRBJ1-2; 12 nucleotides align to TRBD1. CDR3 size: 15 residues. J was trimmed by 6 bases and V by 2 bases; bases with no gene match: 4. CDR1 and CDR2 from the germline V gene are KGHSH and LQKENI. CDR3 protein: CASSPGGTGGHGYTF. DNA of the CDR3: TGTGCCAGCTCACCAGGTGGGACAGGGGGCCATGGCTACACCTTC.

CDR3 sequence (DNA): TGTGCCAGTAGTATAGAGGGCATCGCGATTAATTCACCCCTCCACTTT. Residues: CASSIEGIAINSPLHF. This rearrangement joins TRBV19 to TRBJ1-6; D uncertain. V gave up 0 bases and J gave up 6 bases, with 12 bases separating them. Germline loops: CDR1 LNHDA, CDR2 SQIVND (reference sequence). The CDR3 sequence is 16 residues long.

The rearrangement uses TRBV19 and TRBJ2-3; TRBD2 aligns across 13 bases. Germline CDR1 is LNHDA and CDR2 is SQIVND (reference sequence). CDR3 length equals 15 residues. Unmatched junction bases numbered 6, after V lost 7 bases and J lost 5 bases. CDR3 residues: CASKTSGGAVDTQYF. The CDR3 region has the DNA TGTGCCAGTAAAACTAGCGGGGGGGCGGTAGATACGCAGTATTTT.

Worth noting for this clone: A read error may account for a junction end that differs from germline. The V gene is TRBV7-7, the J gene TRBJ2-1; possibly TRBD2 for D (5 bases). The CDR3 sequence is 13 residues long. Per germline, CDR1 SSHAT and CDR2 FNYEAQ (reference sequence). The DNA of the CDR3 is TGTGCTAGCAGCTTTGAGGGTGGGAATGAGCAGTTCTTC. Protein sequence: CASSFEGGNEQFF.

This clone was counted once. The chain has TRBV5-1 and TRBJ2-6, with 9 bases that match TRBD1. V gave up 6 bases and J gave up 4 bases; unmatched junction bases: 11. Germline assignment: CDR1 SGHRS and CDR2 YFSETQ. The CDR3 sequence is 17 residues long. CDR3 in DNA: TGCGCCAGCAAAGGTGGGACAGGGTCGACCGGGGCCAACGTCCTGACTTTC. As protein: CASKGGTGSTGANVLTF. Together with reference TRBV5-1 and TRBJ2-6, the CDR3 gives the full variable domain: KAGVTQTPRYLIKTRGQQVTLSCSPISGHRSVSWYQQTPGQGLQFLFEYFSETQRNKGNFPGRFSGRQFSNSRSEMNVSTLELGDSALYLCASKGGTGSTGANVLTFGAGSRLTVL.

The chain couples TRBV28 to TRBJ2-7, with 7 bases matching TRBD1. V gave up 8 bases and J gave up 6 bases; unmatched junction bases: 13. Germline V gene sequence: CDR1 MDHEN, CDR2 SYDVKM. There are 14 residues in the CDR3. In DNA form, the CDR3 reads TGTGCCAGCCAATACAGGGGACGAGTTTCCGAGCAGTACTTC. Protein sequence: CASQYRGRVSEQYF.

The CDR3 reads CASSFTGANEQYF. The CDR3 DNA sequence: TGTGCCAGCAGTTTTACAGGGGCTAACGAGCAGTACTTC. The chain carries TRBV27 and TRBJ2-7, with 7 bases matching TRBD1. Unmatched junction bases numbered 4, after V lost 3 bases and J lost 5 bases. The CDR3 has 13 residues. Per germline, CDR1 MNHEY and CDR2 SMNVEV (reference sequence).

The chain recombines TRBV4-1 with TRBJ2-3; TRBD2 matches 14 bases. CDR1 MGHRA and CDR2 YSYEKL come from the germline V gene. V was pared by 4 bases and J by 5 bases, with 11 bases of the junction left unmatched. The CDR3 extends over 18 amino acids. The CDR3 DNA follows: TGCGCCAGCAGCCCGGGACTAGCGGGAGTGGTGGTTGGAGATACGCAGTATTTT. Its translation: CASSPGLAGVVVGDTQYF.

The V call is TRBV25-1, the J call TRBJ1-2; 7 bases fit TRBD1. Germline V gives CDR1 MGHDK, CDR2 SYGVNS. The trim removed 5 bases at V and 5 bases at J, leaving 8 bases unmatched. CDR3 length equals 14 residues. CDR3 loop: CASSLPGQNYGYTF. CDR3 coding DNA: TGTGCCAGCAGTCTACCGGGACAGAATTATGGCTACACCTTC.